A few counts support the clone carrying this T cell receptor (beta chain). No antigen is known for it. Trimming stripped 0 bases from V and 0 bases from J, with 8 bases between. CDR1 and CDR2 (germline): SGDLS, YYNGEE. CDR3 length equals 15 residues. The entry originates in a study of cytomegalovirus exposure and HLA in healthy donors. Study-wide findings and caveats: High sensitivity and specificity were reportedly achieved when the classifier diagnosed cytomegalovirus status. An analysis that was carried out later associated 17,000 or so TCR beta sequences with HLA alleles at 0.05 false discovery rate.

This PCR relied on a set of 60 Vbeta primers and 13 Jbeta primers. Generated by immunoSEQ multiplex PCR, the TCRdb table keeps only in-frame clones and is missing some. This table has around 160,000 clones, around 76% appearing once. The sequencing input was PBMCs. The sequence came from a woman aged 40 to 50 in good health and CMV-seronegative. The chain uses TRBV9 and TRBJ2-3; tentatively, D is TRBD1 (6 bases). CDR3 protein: CASSVGGPSTDTQYF. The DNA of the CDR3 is TGTGCCAGCAGCGTAGGGGGGCCTAGCACAGATACGCAGTATTTT.